Presented here are 13 T cell receptor beta chains from one specimen sequenced in a study of T cell responses to AZD1222 COVID-19 vaccine. Data came from immunoSEQ multiplex PCR; TCRdb stores just in-frame clones and leaves some out. Here the sample spans 140,000 to 150,000 clones, about nine tenths being singletons. The sample consisted of peripheral blood, taken 28 days after the second AZD1222 dose. The receptors come from an adult who received the AZD1222 COVID-19 vaccine.

There are a few counts of this clone. The chain couples TRBV11-2 to TRBJ2-1, with D possibly being TRBD2 (6 bases). Germline V lookup: CDR1 SGHAT, CDR2 FQNNGV. Deletions cut 0 bases from V and 12 bases from J, with 12 bases between. This CDR3 has 13 residues. The CDR3 DNA is TGTGCCAGCAGCTTAGATCTTAGGAGGGGGCAGTTCTTC. Its protein is CASSLDLRRGQFF.

V is TRBV11-1 and J is TRBJ2-3; TRBD2 aligns across 14 bases. Germline lookup yields CDR1 SGHAT and CDR2 FQDESV (reference sequence). The CDR3 totals 16 residues. V shed 3 bases and J 3 bases; nucleotides not matched to a gene: 2. The CDR3 protein is CASSFGLAGGTDTQYF. In DNA form, the CDR3 reads TGTGCCAGCAGCTTCGGACTAGCGGGAGGTACAGATACGCAGTATTTT.

The chain links TRBV6-5 to TRBJ1-5, with 9 bases aligning to TRBD1. Trimming took 4 bases from V and 5 from J; bases not matched to a gene: 9. Germline CDR1 reads MNHEY; CDR2 reads SVGAGI. The CDR3 totals 16 residues. CDR3 nucleotides: TGTGCCAGCAGTTCGCGAGACAGGGGGGCCGATCAGCCCCAGCATTTT. Amino acids: CASSSRDRGADQPQHF.

This rearrangement joins TRBV19 to TRBJ1-1; tentatively, D is TRBD1 (5 bases). From germline, CDR1 is LNHDA and CDR2 SQIVND (reference sequence). CDR3 size: 15 residues. V gave up 3 bases and J gave up 0 bases, with 11 bases separating them. The CDR3 reads CASSMRGVMNTEAFF. The CDR3, as DNA: TGTGCCAGTAGTATGAGAGGGGTGATGAACACTGAAGCTTTCTTT.

The chain has TRBV7-2 and TRBJ2-2, with 12 bases that match TRBD2. Germline CDR1 is SGHTA and CDR2 is FQGNSA. The CDR3 runs to 16 residues. Losses at the gene ends were 4 bases for V and 6 bases for J; bases not matched to a gene: 6. CDR3 DNA: TGTGCCAGCAGCTCCCGACTAGCGGGAGCCTCCGGGGAGCTGTTTTTT. As protein: CASSSRLAGASGELFF.

This sequence joins TRBV3-1 (or the pseudogene TRBV3-2) and TRBJ2-5; 12 positions match TRBD1. Trimming cost V 6 bases and J 4 bases; bases outside gene matches: 9. The germline V gene encodes CDR1 LGHDT and CDR2 YNNKEL (reference sequence). This CDR3 spans 16 amino acids. The DNA for the CDR3 is TGTGCCAGCAGTCAACCGGGACAGGGGGCTGTAGAGACCCAGTACTTC. Protein sequence: CASSQPGQGAVETQYF.

V and J are TRBV28 and TRBJ2-1; TRBD2 matches 11 bases. CDR3 length equals 17 residues. Germline V lookup: CDR1 MDHEN, CDR2 SYDVKM. J gave up 3 bases and V 4 bases, and 8 bases lay outside the gene matches. The CDR3: CASSSSSSGRLYNEQFF. DNA for the CDR3: TGTGCCAGCAGTTCCTCCTCTAGCGGGAGGCTCTACAATGAGCAGTTCTTC.

This chain connects TRBV28 to TRBJ2-7, with 7 bases lining up with TRBD1. This CDR3 is built from 12 residues. Germline-derived CDR1 and CDR2 are MDHEN and SYDVKM. The V and J ends lost 5 bases and 4 bases, in that order; junction bases with no gene match: 2. CDR3 in amino acids: CASSTGVYEQYF. CDR3 in DNA: TGTGCCAGCAGTACAGGGGTATACGAGCAGTACTTC.

The CDR3 sequence: CASSSGPLGEQYF. The CDR3 bases are TGTGCCAGCAGTTCGGGACCTTTGGGGGAGCAGTACTTC. The chain joins TRBV6-5 to TRBJ2-7; D possibly matches TRBD1 or TRBD2 (5 bases each). This CDR3 contains 13 residues. The V and J ends lost 4 bases and 7 bases respectively, with 14 bases between them. Germline V lookup: CDR1 MNHEY, CDR2 SVGAGI.

This clone was picked up one time. The chain has TRBV11-2 and TRBJ2-7; D is possibly TRBD1 (6 bases). The CDR3 is made up of 11 amino acids. V was pared by 5 bases and J by 8 bases, with 10 bases between. Germline V gene sequence: CDR1 SGHAT, CDR2 FQNNGV. The CDR3: CASSGQRQQYF. In DNA form, the CDR3 reads TGTGCCAGCAGCGGACAGAGACAGCAGTACTTC.

The chain uses TRBV24-1 and TRBJ1-2; the D gene is possibly TRBD1 (6 bases). Germline CDR1 reads KGHDR; CDR2 reads SFDVKD. V lost 5 bases and J 8 bases, leaving 26 bases between the germline ends. This CDR3 is 17 amino acids long. The CDR3 sequence is CATSAEGGIGRVKGYTF. CDR3 bases: TGTGCCACCAGTGCGGAGGGGGGTATCGGGAGGGTGAAGGGCTACACCTTC.

The chain recombines TRBV4-3 with TRBJ2-3, with TRBD1 as a possible D gene (6 bases). Germline CDR1 reads LGHNA; CDR2 reads YSLEER. The length of the CDR3 is 15 residues. Trimming shortened V by 3 bases and J by 2 bases, and 12 bases separated the two germline ends. DNA for the CDR3: TGCGCCAGCAGCCACCTCGGACAGACCACAGATACGCAGTATTTT. Translating it yields CASSHLGQTTDTQYF.

The chain employs TRBV27 and TRBJ1-1; D may be TRBD1 (5 bases). V lost 6 bases to trimming and J lost 1 base, with 12 bases between them. The germline V gene encodes CDR1 MNHEY and CDR2 SMNVEV (reference sequence). The CDR3 is 14 residues long. The CDR3 sequence is CASSRRGENTEAFF. The CDR3, as DNA: TGTGCCAGCAGCAGGAGGGGAGAGAACACTGAAGCTTTCTTT.